This T cell receptor beta chain is drawn from a study of cytomegalovirus exposure and HLA in healthy donors. CDR1 and CDR2 from the germline V gene are MDHEN and SYDVKM. The CDR3 covers 12 residues. Trimming stripped 4 bases from V and 7 bases from J, with 8 bases between. Clones were sequenced by immunoSEQ multiplex PCR, and TCRdb holds only the in-frame ones, with some missing. This sample has approximately 260,000 clones, with approximately 84% found just once. Broader study findings: The tendency of first-cohort TCR clusters to co-occur in the 90 to 150 validation repertoires was the finding of a later analysis.

The sample holds one count of this clone. Its specificity is unknown. The clonotype originates from a woman in her 30s in good health and CMV-seropositive. The sequenced sample consisted of PBMCs. The chain joins TRBV28 to TRBJ2-1, with a tentative D call TRBD2 (5 bases). The CDR3 DNA sequence: TGTGCCAGCAGTTCCCTAGCAAATGAGCAGTTCTTC. Translation: CASSSLANEQFF.